This T cell receptor beta chain originates from a study of blood T cell repertoires in COVID-19. This CDR3 spans 16 amino acids. Between the trimmed V and J ends, which lost 3 bases and 3 bases, there was a span of 15 bases. CDR1 and CDR2 from the germline V gene are DFQATT and SNEGSKA (reference sequence). Per the study methods: It was from reference gene primer amplification that nucleated cell counts were estimated. The method was immunoSEQ multiplex PCR; TCRdb's version includes in-frame clones alone and lacks a portion of them. V and J calls and clone size are given by that table; D and trimming were obtained from the DNA. The top ten hold roughly 7.3% of the sample, which has a few hundred thousand clones, 90% seen once.

The chain carries TRBV20-1 and TRBJ1-6; D perhaps matches TRBD1 (6 bases). This receptor was obtained from a woman in her twenties or thirties with COVID-19, enrolled during active disease. Sequencing used peripheral blood. CDR3 sequence: CSASRIGQLYNSPLHF. CDR3 nucleotide sequence: TGCAGTGCTAGTCGTATTGGACAGCTCTATAATTCACCCCTCCACTTT.